The entry below gives a single T cell receptor (beta chain) sequence along with its context. Its antigen remains unknown. One base away lies a much larger clone, so this may be a sequencing read error. The template was RNA from unsorted bulk tissue. V lost 2 bases, J lost 0 bases, and 7 bases lay in between. The CDR3 covers 14 residues. Germline lookup yields CDR1 SGHNT and CDR2 YYREEE (reference sequence). This sample was taken from a study of tumor and adjacent non-tumor tissue in lung cancer. Study-wide results and caveats: Tumor repertoires had a smaller top 100 clone share than normal lung.

Three rounds of nested PCR, following a modified ARM-PCR protocol, produced the TCRbeta library. In TCRdb, the multiplex PCR reads were re-called with MiXCR into one record per CDR3 protein. Found here are roughly 220,000 distinct CDR3 sequences, around 70% of them singletons; the top ten hold around 27%. Source material: lung tumor tissue. This chain uses TRBV5-4 with TRBJ2-3; D gene ambiguous. The TCR originated in a man in his fifties or sixties with non-small cell lung cancer. The CDR3 coding sequence is TGTGCCAGCAGCTTTGATCCGAGCACAGATACGCAGTATTTT. Protein product: CASSFDPSTDTQYF.